The next 10 T cell receptor beta chains were all read from a single sample in a study of cytomegalovirus exposure and HLA in healthy donors. Data came from immunoSEQ multiplex PCR; TCRdb stores just in-frame clones and leaves some out. The data contain about 140,000 clones, approximately 80% of them singletons. Material for sequencing was PBMCs. Source of these receptors: a man aged 30 to 45 in good health and CMV-seropositive.

J is TRBJ1-5 and V is TRBV6-1, with 11 bases aligning to TRBD1. There are 15 residues in the CDR3. V gave up 4 bases and J gave up 7 bases; unmatched junction bases: 6. Germline V lookup: CDR1 MNHNS, CDR2 SASEGT. CDR3 sequence (DNA): TGTGCCAGCAGTGGCCACGGACAGGGGGCCCAGCCCCAGCATTTT. Translating gives CASSGHGQGAQPQHF.

This clone occurred once. This sequence joins TRBV19 and TRBJ2-3, with D possibly matching TRBD1 (6 bases). CDR3 length: 15 residues. Trimming took 6 bases from V and 5 from J, leaving 18 bases between them. The V gene's germline CDR1 is LNHDA and CDR2 SQIVND (reference sequence). Here the CDR3 DNA reads TGTGCCAGTAGCTGGGGGCAACTATCAGGAGATACGCAGTATTTT. Its translation is CASSWGQLSGDTQYF.

The chain couples TRBV2 to TRBJ1-5; D is possibly TRBD1 (5 bases). The germline V gene has CDR1 SNHLY and CDR2 FYNNEI. This CDR3 has 14 residues. V lost 3 bases, J lost 7 bases, and 13 bases lay in between. The chain's CDR3 is CASSEGQGEQPQHF. The CDR3 DNA follows: TGTGCCAGCAGTGAGGGGCAGGGTGAGCAGCCCCAGCATTTT. Combining the CDR3 with reference TRBV2 and TRBJ1-5 gives the whole variable domain EPEVTQTPSHQVTQMGQEVILRCVPISNHLYFYWYRQILGQKVEFLVSFYNNEISEKSEIFDDQFSVERPDGSNFTLKIRSTKLEDSAMYFCASSEGQGEQPQHFGDGTRLSIL.

The rearrangement joins TRBV27 to TRBJ2-7; 7 nucleotides match TRBD2. V was pared by 3 bases and J by 0 bases, with 2 bases of the junction left unmatched. The CDR3 is made up of 14 amino acids. Germline values: CDR1 MNHEY, CDR2 SMNVEV (reference sequence). The CDR3 spells CASSFGGGSYEQYF. In DNA, the CDR3 is TGTGCCAGCAGTTTCGGCGGGGGCTCCTACGAGCAGTACTTC.

The CDR3 nucleotides are TGTGCCAGCAGCGAGGGTAATGAGCAGTTCTTC. It yields the protein CASSEGNEQFF. The chain carries TRBV7-2 and TRBJ2-1; TRBD2 might be the D (5 bases). The CDR3 has 11 residues. CDR1 is SGHTA and CDR2 is FQGNSA in the germline V gene. V was pared by 5 bases and J by 7 bases, with 6 bases between.

This clone was seen only a few times. The same CDR3 arises from other DNA sequences in this sample as well. V usage is TRBV6-5 and J usage is TRBJ2-5, with D uncertain. Germline V gives CDR1 MNHEY, CDR2 SVGAGI. The CDR3 runs to 11 residues. V was cut by 4 bases and J by 4 bases, with 4 bases left in between. This CDR3 is CASSSRETQYF. The DNA for the CDR3 is TGTGCCAGCAGTTCCAGAGAGACCCAGTACTTC.

The gene calls are TRBV11-2 and TRBJ2-7; TRBD1 is a possible D gene (5 bases). The CDR3 is 13 amino acids. The V end lost 2 bases, the J end lost 2 bases, and 7 bases lay between the germline ends. Looked up from germline, CDR1 is SGHAT and CDR2 is FQNNGV. CDR3 amino acids: CASSLKGTYEQYF. Written as DNA, the CDR3 is TGTGCCAGCAGCTTAAAGGGGACCTACGAGCAGTACTTC. Looking up the rest from reference TRBV11-2 and TRBJ2-7 gives the full variable domain: EAGVAQSPRYKIIEKRQSVAFWCNPISGHATLYWYQQILGQGPKLLIQFQNNGVVDDSQLPKDRFSAERLKGVDSTLKIQPAKLEDSAVYLCASSLKGTYEQYFGPGTRLTVT.

The chain has TRBV5-4 and TRBJ2-7; 11 positions match TRBD1. The CDR3 has 15 residues. V lost 2 bases to trimming and J lost 5 bases; unmatched junction nucleotides: 6. The germline V gene encodes CDR1 SGHNT and CDR2 YYREEE (reference sequence). DNA for the CDR3: TGTGCCAGCAGCTTACCGGGACAGGGGGGCCACGAGCAGTACTTC. This gives the protein CASSLPGQGGHEQYF.

The chain links TRBV7-9 to TRBJ2-3; 10 bases line up with TRBD2. The germline gives CDR1 SEHNR, CDR2 FQNEAQ (reference sequence). Trimming took 0 bases from V and 1 from J; bases not matched to a gene: 1. The CDR3 loop spans 16 amino acids. The CDR3 here is CASSLAGTSGTDTQYF. The CDR3 DNA follows: TGTGCCAGCAGCTTAGCCGGGACTAGCGGCACAGATACGCAGTATTTT. The whole variable domain, remainder taken from reference TRBV7-9 and TRBJ2-3, is DTGVSQNPRHKITKRGQNVTFRCDPISEHNRLYWYRQTLGQGPEFLTYFQNEAQLEKSRLLSDRFSAERPKGSFSTLEIQRTEQGDSAMYLCASSLAGTSGTDTQYFGPGTRLTVL.

V gene TRBV7-8 combines with J gene TRBJ2-5; the match to TRBD2 covers 12 bases. CDR3 length: 17 residues. The trim removed 5 bases at V and 2 bases at J, leaving 9 bases unmatched. Germline lookup yields CDR1 SGHVS and CDR2 FQNEAQ. This CDR3 reads CASSAETSGRRQETQYF. CDR3 coding DNA: TGTGCCAGCAGCGCGGAGACTAGCGGGAGAAGGCAAGAGACCCAGTACTTC.